One and the same sample provided the 31 T cell receptor beta chains below, sequenced in a study of T cell changes during pregnancy in multiple sclerosis (dated by TCRdb to the late 2010s). The library was obtained by the immunoSEQ multiplex PCR assay. The source is immuneACCESS, and TCRdb retained only in-frame sequences with V and J called. Part of the clones is not carried over; for the studies checked, unresolved V genes explain less than half of this, and the remainder is unexplained. This sample has about 50,000 clones in its table, and approximately 94% of those were observed once. The top ten clones comprise around 0.3% of the sample. The sequencing here drew on CD4+ T cells from peripheral blood mononuclear cells, taken in the third trimester of pregnancy. Receptors originate from a female donor with multiple sclerosis, enrolled in a pregnancy study.

This clone was found once. This rearrangement joins TRBV7-2 to TRBJ2-7, with a weak D call TRBD1 (6 bases). The CDR3 length is 15 residues. The V end lost 4 bases, the J end lost 2 bases, and 15 bases lay between the germline ends. Germline values: CDR1 SGHTA, CDR2 FQGNSA. The CDR3 nucleotides read TGTGCCAGCAGCTCAAACAGGGCCAATCCCTACGAGCAGTACTTC. Translation: CASSSNRANPYEQYF.

The V gene is TRBV30, the J gene TRBJ2-5; possible D gene TRBD2, 5 bases. Trimming took off 0 bases at V and 5 bases at J, with 7 bases between the two ends. CDR3 length: 12 residues. Germline CDR1 reads GTSNPN; CDR2 reads SVGIG (reference sequence). The CDR3 bases are TGTGCCTGGAGTGTATCGGGGGAGACCCAGTACTTC. Its protein is CAWSVSGETQYF.

The rearrangement uses TRBV30 and TRBJ2-2; tentative D call: TRBD1 (5 bases). The V gene's germline CDR1 is GTSNPN and CDR2 SVGIG (reference sequence). The CDR3 runs to 16 residues. V lost 1 base, J lost 6 bases, and 18 bases lay in between. Here the CDR3 reads CAWSDGHLWPPGELFF. The DNA of the CDR3 is TGTGCCTGGAGTGATGGACACCTGTGGCCGCCCGGGGAGCTGTTTTTT.

The chain couples TRBV2 to TRBJ1-4, with TRBD1 matching over 9 bases. Trimming at V came to 4 bases and at J to 1 base, leaving 7 bases not matched to a gene. Germline loops: CDR1 SNHLY, CDR2 FYNNEI. This CDR3 comprises 17 residues. The CDR3 loop is CASSAIRDRVTNEKLFF. CDR3 bases: TGTGCCAGCAGTGCAATCCGGGACAGGGTAACTAATGAAAAACTGTTTTTT.

The J gene is TRBJ1-1, the V gene TRBV5-1; the D gene is possibly TRBD1 (6 bases). V lost 4 bases and J lost 0, with 13 bases in between. This CDR3 contains 15 residues. Germline V gene lookup returns CDR1 SGHRS and CDR2 YFSETQ. The CDR3 reads CASSRGGQVNTEAFF. CDR3 in DNA: TGCGCCAGCAGCCGGGGGGGGCAAGTGAACACTGAAGCTTTCTTT. The full variable domain, with the rest looked up from reference TRBV5-1 and TRBJ1-1, is KAGVTQTPRYLIKTRGQQVTLSCSPISGHRSVSWYQQTPGQGLQFLFEYFSETQRNKGNFPGRFSGRQFSNSRSEMNVSTLELGDSALYLCASSRGGQVNTEAFFGQGTRLTVV.

The rearrangement links TRBV19 to TRBJ1-5, with D perhaps matching TRBD1 (6 bases). The ends were cut back, 2 bases at V and 5 bases at J, with 10 bases in the middle. The length of the CDR3 is 14 residues. The germline V gene encodes CDR1 LNHDA and CDR2 SQIVND (reference sequence). The CDR3 coding sequence is TGTGCCAGTAGTATACGGGGGGCCGATCAGCCCCAGCATTTT. It translates to CASSIRGADQPQHF. The full variable domain, with the rest looked up from reference TRBV19 and TRBJ1-5, is DGGITQSPKYLFRKEGQNVTLSCEQNLNHDAMYWYRQDPGQGLRLIYYSQIVNDFQKGDIAEGYSVSREKKESFPLTVTSAQKNPTAFYLCASSIRGADQPQHFGDGTRLSIL.

The chain is built from TRBV5-4 and TRBJ2-3, with 8 bases fitting TRBD2. CDR3 length: 15 residues. Germline CDR1 reads SGHNT; CDR2 reads YYREEE (reference sequence). Germline trimming cut 0 bases from V and 5 bases from J; bases unmatched to any gene: 5. CDR3 nucleotide sequence: TGTGCCAGCAGCTTGGTCAGCCTAGCGGGAGATACGCAGTATTTT. Translated, it gives CASSLVSLAGDTQYF.

The chain has TRBV2 and TRBJ1-2; TRBD1 matches 7 bases. The germline CDR1 and CDR2 sequences are SNHLY and FYNNEI. The CDR3 sequence is 14 residues long. The junction had 7 bases not matched to a gene; V was cut back by 5 bases and J by 4 bases. The CDR3 spells CASSQRRDSYGYTF. The CDR3 DNA is TGTGCCAGCAGTCAAAGGCGGGACAGCTATGGCTACACCTTC.

V and J are TRBV18 and TRBJ1-1; no firm D call. The CDR3 totals 13 residues. The V end lost 5 bases, the J end lost 0 bases, and 7 bases lay between the germline ends. CDR1 is KGHSH and CDR2 is LQKENI in the germline V gene. Here the CDR3 reads CASSEALNTEAFF. For the CDR3, the DNA is TGTGCCAGCTCAGAGGCCCTGAACACTGAAGCTTTCTTT.

This clone was counted a few times. Other DNA sequences of this sample code for an identical CDR3. V is TRBV7-9 and J is TRBJ1-5; 9 nucleotides line up with TRBD1. The CDR3 sequence is 14 residues long. V shed 4 bases, J shed 5 bases, and the junction held 3 bases outside the gene matches. Germline CDR1 is SEHNR and CDR2 is FQNEAQ (reference sequence). CDR3 amino acids: CASSSDRGDQPQHF. The DNA for the CDR3 is TGTGCCAGCAGCTCCGACAGGGGGGATCAGCCCCAGCATTTT.

The V call is TRBV9, the J call TRBJ1-2; 7 bases line up with TRBD1. From germline, CDR1 is SGDLS and CDR2 YYNGEE. This CDR3 has 14 amino acids. After removal of 4 bases from V and 5 bases from J, the junction contained 8 bases not matched to a gene. Written as DNA, the CDR3 is TGTGCCAGCAGCTCCCAGACAGGGAGGTATGGCTACACCTTC. Protein: CASSSQTGRYGYTF.

V usage is TRBV11-2 and J usage is TRBJ2-7, with 7 bases identical to TRBD1. CDR3 length: 14 amino acids. The trim removed 5 bases at V and 3 bases at J, leaving 7 bases unmatched. Germline CDR1 SGHAT, CDR2 FQNNGV. CDR3 residues: CASSRQGLGYEQYF. In DNA, the CDR3 is TGTGCCAGCAGCAGACAGGGTCTAGGCTACGAGCAGTACTTC.

This chain joins TRBV5-1 and TRBJ2-1, with D tentatively TRBD1 (5 bases). The CDR3 totals 15 residues. V gave up 2 bases and J gave up 5 bases, with 14 bases separating them. Germline V gene sequence: CDR1 SGHRS, CDR2 YFSETQ. The CDR3 nucleotides read TGCGCCAGCAGCTTCGGACACAACCCGGACAATGAGCAGTTCTTC. This sequence encodes CASSFGHNPDNEQFF.

The rearrangement joins TRBV29-1 to TRBJ2-7; perhaps TRBD1 as D (5 bases). CDR1 and CDR2 from the germline V gene are SQVTM and ANQGSEA. Trimming shortened V by 4 bases and J by 4 bases, and 14 bases separated the two germline ends. This CDR3 has 13 amino acids. CDR3 amino acids: CSVGGRQIYEQYF. Here the CDR3 DNA reads TGCAGCGTTGGAGGCCGACAGATTTACGAGCAGTACTTC.

The chain combines TRBV6-1 with TRBJ2-2; TRBD2 matches 11 bases. The J segment lost 4 bases and the V segment lost 2 bases, leaving 9 bases of the junction unmatched. Per germline, CDR1 MNHNS and CDR2 SASEGT. The CDR3 spans 18 residues. The CDR3 DNA follows: TGTGCCAGCAGTGAACTCGTAGCGGGGGGGTCGGGCACCGGGGAGCTGTTTTTT. It specifies CASSELVAGGSGTGELFF.

This sequence joins TRBV11-3 and TRBJ2-1, with D perhaps matching TRBD2 (6 bases). The CDR3 is 15 residues long. V was clipped by 1 base and J by 5 bases, with 12 bases between them. The germline V gene has CDR1 SGHNT and CDR2 YENEEA. In nucleotides, the CDR3 is TGTGCCAGCAGCTTAGCCGGGGGACCTGACAATGAGCAGTTCTTC. Amino acids: CASSLAGGPDNEQFF.

This chain uses TRBV7-2 with TRBJ2-1; D gene uncertain. This CDR3 is 12 amino acids long. Looked up from germline, CDR1 is SGHTA and CDR2 is FQGNSA. V gave up 2 bases and J gave up 8 bases, with 7 bases separating them. The CDR3 DNA reads as TGTGCCAGCAGCTTATTCTCGTATGAGCAGTTCTTC. As protein: CASSLFSYEQFF.

The chain combines TRBV9 with TRBJ2-7; 7 nucleotides agree with TRBD2. Germline V gives CDR1 SGDLS, CDR2 YYNGEE. This CDR3 contains 15 residues. V was clipped by 3 bases and J by 2 bases; unmatched bases: 8. CDR3 coding DNA: TGTGCCAGCAGCGCCCACCGGGACTACCCCTACGAGCAGTACTTC. It is translated as CASSAHRDYPYEQYF. The full variable domain, its missing parts supplied by reference TRBV9 and TRBJ2-7, is DSGVTQTPKHLITATGQRVTLRCSPRSGDLSVYWYQQSLDQGLQFLIQYYNGEERAKGNILERFSAQQFPDLHSELNLSSLELGDSALYFCASSAHRDYPYEQYFGPGTRLTVT.

CDR3 nucleotide sequence: TGTGCCAGCAGGCGGGGAAATGAGCAGTTCTTC. Residues: CASRRGNEQFF. The chain uses TRBV6-1 and TRBJ2-1; a possible D gene is TRBD2 (6 bases). Trimming took 6 bases from V and 7 from J, leaving 7 bases between them. Germline V CDR1 and CDR2: MNHNS, SASEGT. CDR3 size: 11 residues.

DNA for the CDR3: TGTGCCAGCAGCCAAGATCGGGATAGCGGGAGGGCCTTGTTCTTC. The encoded protein is CASSQDRDSGRALFF. The chain uses TRBV4-2 and TRBJ2-1; TRBD2 matches 11 bases. J lost 15 bases, V lost 0 bases, and 10 bases had no gene match. The germline V gene has CDR1 LGHNA and CDR2 YNFKEQ. The CDR3 spans 15 residues.

The J gene is TRBJ2-2, the V gene TRBV14; D is perhaps TRBD2 (5 bases). The CDR3 runs 15 residues. Per germline, CDR1 SGHDN and CDR2 FVKESK. V was clipped by 0 bases and J by 7 bases, with 12 bases between them. CDR3 protein: CASSQDWGEVGELFF. The CDR3 DNA follows: TGTGCCAGCAGCCAAGATTGGGGAGAGGTCGGGGAGCTGTTTTTT. The full variable domain, completed using reference TRBV14 and TRBJ2-2, is EAGVTQFPSHSVIEKGQTVTLRCDPISGHDNLYWYRRVMGKEIKFLLHFVKESKQDESGMPNNRFLAERTGGTYSTLKVQPAELEDSGVYFCASSQDWGEVGELFFGEGSRLTVL.

V gene TRBV5-1 combines with J gene TRBJ2-2; 8 nucleotides agree with TRBD2. Germline CDR1 is SGHRS and CDR2 is YFSETQ. V shed 3 bases, J shed 1 base, and the junction held 5 bases outside the gene matches. The CDR3 totals 16 residues. Here the CDR3 DNA reads TGCGCCAGCAGCTCTCCGGGACTAGAGAACACCGGGGAGCTGTTTTTT. It specifies CASSSPGLENTGELFF.

V and J are TRBV14 and TRBJ2-3; weak D call: TRBD2 (7 bases). V dropped 4 bases and J dropped 0 bases, with 20 bases sitting between them. The CDR3 is 18 amino acids. Germline lookup yields CDR1 SGHDN and CDR2 FVKESK. This chain's CDR3 is CASSRRKVGGTSTDTQYF. As DNA, the CDR3 is TGTGCCAGCAGCCGACGAAAGGTGGGGGGGACAAGCACAGATACGCAGTATTTT.

The chain joins TRBV29-1 to TRBJ2-5, with 8 positions matching TRBD1. Germline V gene sequence: CDR1 SQVTM, CDR2 ANQGSEA. V shed 8 bases and J 8 bases; nucleotides not matched to a gene: 16. The CDR3 has 14 residues. The chain's CDR3 is CSIHHRGSVSTQYF. The CDR3 DNA is TGCAGCATTCATCACAGGGGGTCCGTAAGCACCCAGTACTTC.

In its sample, this clone was seen once. The genes are TRBV18 and TRBJ2-7; TRBD1 agrees at 8 bases. Germline CDR1 and CDR2: KGHSH and LQKENI. The ends lost 1 base at V and 6 bases at J; junction bases unmatched: 11. The CDR3 is 16 residues long. The CDR3 sequence: CASSPRDRSLQAEQYF. In DNA form, the CDR3 reads TGTGCCAGCTCACCACGGGACAGGTCCTTGCAGGCCGAGCAGTACTTC.

The V call is TRBV19, the J call TRBJ2-2, with 13 bases that match TRBD2. J lost 6 bases, V lost 7 bases, and 8 bases had no gene match. CDR3 length: 16 residues. CDR1 is LNHDA and CDR2 is SQIVND in the germline V gene (reference sequence). CDR3 sequence: CASTTLAGGPPGELFF. Here the CDR3 DNA reads TGTGCCAGTACCACACTAGCGGGAGGGCCCCCCGGGGAGCTGTTTTTT.

The V call is TRBV6-1, the J call TRBJ2-5; 11 nucleotides match TRBD2. The CDR3 totals 15 residues. Germline CDR1 is MNHNS and CDR2 is SASEGT. V was clipped by 7 bases and J by 2 bases; unmatched bases: 6. The CDR3 region has the DNA TGTGCCAGCAAAACGGGGACTAGCGGACAAGAGACCCAGTACTTC. Translating it yields CASKTGTSGQETQYF.

The gene calls are TRBV28 and TRBJ1-6; no clear D gene. V dropped 11 bases and J dropped 6 bases, with 11 bases sitting between them. Germline V CDR1 and CDR2: MDHEN, SYDVKM. The CDR3 extends over 12 amino acids. CDR3 sequence (DNA): TGTGCCTCTCACCCCGGTAATTCACCCCTCCACTTT. Amino acid sequence: CASHPGNSPLHF. Filled out from reference TRBV28 and TRBJ1-6, the complete variable domain reads DVKVTQSSRYLVKRTGEKVFLECVQDMDHENMFWYRQDPGLGLRLIYFSYDVKMKEKGDIPEGYSVSREKKERFSLILESASTNQTSMYLCASHPGNSPLHFGNGTRLTVT.

The J gene is TRBJ2-1, the V gene TRBV5-6, with TRBD2 matching 11 bases. CDR3 length: 16 amino acids. Trimming took 4 bases from V and 3 from J; bases not matched to a gene: 6. The V gene's germline CDR1 is SGHDT and CDR2 YYEEEE. CDR3 nucleotides: TGTGCCAGCAGCGCCCCGGGACTAGCGGTCTACAATGAGCAGTTCTTC. This sequence encodes CASSAPGLAVYNEQFF. Full variable domain (missing parts from reference TRBV5-6 and TRBJ2-1): DAGVTQSPTHLIKTRGQQVTLRCSPKSGHDTVSWYQQALGQGPQFIFQYYEEEERQRGNFPDRFSGHQFPNYSSELNVNALLLGDSALYLCASSAPGLAVYNEQFFGPGTRLTVL.

The chain joins TRBV5-1 to TRBJ1-3, with 7 bases that match TRBD1. V trimming: 0 bases; J trimming: 0 bases; junction bases outside the gene matches: 3. Looked up from germline, CDR1 is SGHRS and CDR2 is YFSETQ. This CDR3 has 16 amino acids. The CDR3 DNA sequence: TGCGCCAGCAGCTTGGCCGGGACAGTCTCTGGAAACACCATATATTTT. The encoded protein is CASSLAGTVSGNTIYF.

The rearrangement links TRBV6-1 to TRBJ2-5; 9 nucleotides agree with TRBD2. In germline, CDR1 is MNHNS, CDR2 SASEGT. There are 17 residues in the CDR3. Trimming removed 1 base from V and 4 bases from J; junction bases left unmatched: 10. CDR3 residues: CASSEGATSGMSETQYF. The CDR3 DNA follows: TGTGCCAGCAGTGAAGGAGCGACTAGCGGTATGTCAGAGACCCAGTACTTC.